These 20 T cell receptor beta chains came from one sample sequenced in a study of OX40 agonist ivuxolimab in advanced cancers. The protocol was immunoSEQ multiplex PCR, while the TCRdb copy is restricted to in-frame clones and leaves out a portion. The data contain roughly 100,000 clones, about 86% of them seen just once; the ten biggest clones take up 1.5% to 2%. The sequences come from CD4+ or CD8+ T cells sorted from blood, collected in a trial of the OX40 agonist ivuxolimab. Source of these receptors: an adult with an advanced solid tumor such as melanoma, head and neck, liver or kidney cancer.

In its sample, this clone was seen a few times. The chain combines TRBV2 with TRBJ1-6; a weak D match, TRBD1 (6 bases). Germline CDR1 is SNHLY and CDR2 is FYNNEI. Trimming left V 8 bases short and J 5 bases short, with 13 bases between. The CDR3 consists of 14 residues. The CDR3 is CASGRGVDNSPLHF. The CDR3 DNA is TGTGCCAGCGGCAGGGGAGTTGATAATTCACCCCTCCACTTT.

V is TRBV5-1 and J is TRBJ2-2; TRBD2 aligns across 8 bases. The CDR3 length is 18 residues. J lost 6 bases, V lost 0 bases, and 13 bases had no gene match. In germline, CDR1 is SGHRS, CDR2 YFSETQ. This chain's CDR3 is CASSLGMSAGVVAGELFF. The CDR3 coding sequence is TGCGCCAGCAGCTTGGGAATGTCAGCGGGAGTAGTGGCCGGGGAGCTGTTTTTT. Combining the CDR3 with reference TRBV5-1 and TRBJ2-2 gives the whole variable domain KAGVTQTPRYLIKTRGQQVTLSCSPISGHRSVSWYQQTPGQGLQFLFEYFSETQRNKGNFPGRFSGRQFSNSRSEMNVSTLELGDSALYLCASSLGMSAGVVAGELFFGEGSRLTVL.

This rearrangement joins TRBV6-5 to TRBJ1-1, with D perhaps matching TRBD1 (5 bases). The germline gives CDR1 MNHEY, CDR2 SVGAGI. This CDR3 is 12 amino acids long. V was clipped by 6 bases and J by 4 bases, with 9 bases between them. The CDR3 region is CASRRGGTEAFF. CDR3 DNA sequence: TGTGCCAGCAGGCGTGGGGGCACTGAAGCTTTCTTT.

The gene calls are TRBV7-2 and TRBJ2-5; 8 nucleotides match TRBD1. The CDR3 covers 15 residues. Germline CDR1 reads SGHTA; CDR2 reads FQGNSA. V shed 4 bases, J shed 5 bases, and the junction held 9 bases outside the gene matches. CDR3 nucleotide sequence: TGTGCCAGCAGCTCGCTAGGACAGGGATGGGAGACCCAGTACTTC. Amino acid sequence: CASSSLGQGWETQYF.

This chain joins TRBV18 and TRBJ2-7; TRBD2 matches 9 bases. The CDR3 has 13 residues. CDR1 and CDR2 (germline): KGHSH, LQKENI. V lost 2 bases and J lost 5; bases outside the gene matches: 1. This CDR3 is CASSPAGGHEQYF. The CDR3 nucleotides read TGTGCCAGCTCACCAGCGGGGGGGCACGAGCAGTACTTC. Together with reference TRBV18 and TRBJ2-7, the CDR3 gives the full variable domain: NAGVMQNPRHLVRRRGQEARLRCSPMKGHSHVYWYRQLPEEGLKFMVYLQKENIIDESGMPKERFSAEFPKEGPSILRIQQVVRGDSAAYFCASSPAGGHEQYFGPGTRLTVT.

V and J are TRBV6-5 and TRBJ1-1, with a possible D match to TRBD1 (5 bases). Trimming left V 5 bases short and J 1 base short, with 8 bases between. This CDR3 comprises 13 residues. Germline V gene data show CDR1 as MNHEY and CDR2 as SVGAGI. CDR3 sequence (DNA): TGTGCCAGCAGTCGACAGTGGAACACTGAAGCTTTCTTT. Residues: CASSRQWNTEAFF.

This clone was observed a single time. The CDR3 DNA is TGTGCCAGCAGTTTGCTAGCGGGCACACGCGAGCAGTACTTC. It yields the protein CASSLLAGTREQYF. V is TRBV27 and J is TRBJ2-7; 8 bases agree with TRBD2. The length of the CDR3 is 14 residues. The trim removed 3 bases at V and 6 bases at J, leaving 7 bases unmatched. Germline lookup yields CDR1 MNHEY and CDR2 SMNVEV (reference sequence).

J is TRBJ1-1 and V is TRBV6-5; TRBD1 aligns across 8 bases. Germline CDR1 reads MNHEY; CDR2 reads SVGAGI. This CDR3 is built from 14 residues. The J segment lost 1 base and the V segment lost 6 bases, leaving 4 bases of the junction unmatched. For the CDR3, the DNA is TGTGCCAGCAGCCGCGACAGGGGGAACACTGAAGCTTTCTTT. Protein product: CASSRDRGNTEAFF.

V is TRBV7-9 and J is TRBJ2-5; D might be TRBD1 or TRBD2, each matching 5 bases. The germline gives CDR1 SEHNR, CDR2 FQNEAQ (reference sequence). V lost 5 bases and J lost 9, with 13 bases in between. The CDR3 has 12 amino acids. This CDR3 is CASSQGAGAQYF. CDR3 bases: TGTGCCAGCAGCCAGGGAGCCGGGGCCCAGTACTTC.

This clone was picked up one time. An end of the junction differs from the germline gene, which may be a read error. CDR3 coding DNA: TGTGCTAGCAGCCTCCGTCACTACGAGCAGTACTTC. It specifies CASSLRHYEQYF. The genes are TRBV7-7 and TRBJ2-7, with unresolved D. This CDR3 is built from 12 residues. Germline CDR1 SSHAT, CDR2 FNYEAQ (reference sequence).

This clone has a single count. The chain joins TRBV5-1 to TRBJ2-3; 10 nucleotides align to TRBD2. The V gene's germline CDR1 is SGHRS and CDR2 YFSETQ. The ends lost 5 bases at V and 1 base at J; junction bases unmatched: 10. CDR3 length: 17 amino acids. CDR3 bases: TGCGCCAGCAGTGTGGCTAGCGGGAGATTGGGCACAGATACGCAGTATTTT. Translated: CASSVASGRLGTDTQYF. The full variable domain, in which reference TRBV5-1 and TRBJ2-3 provide the parts outside the CDR3, is KAGVTQTPRYLIKTRGQQVTLSCSPISGHRSVSWYQQTPGQGLQFLFEYFSETQRNKGNFPGRFSGRQFSNSRSEMNVSTLELGDSALYLCASSVASGRLGTDTQYFGPGTRLTVL.

V usage is TRBV11-3 and J usage is TRBJ2-1; TRBD2 is a possible D gene (6 bases). The CDR3 length is 14 residues. CDR1 is SGHNT and CDR2 is YENEEA in the germline V gene. V lost 5 bases and J 4 bases, leaving 12 bases between the germline ends. The DNA for the CDR3 is TGTGCCAGCAGCGTCGGAGGAGGGTACAATGAGCAGTTCTTC. Amino acids: CASSVGGGYNEQFF.

The chain links TRBV5-1 to TRBJ2-5; D is undetermined. CDR3 length equals 12 residues. Trimming took 2 bases from V and 2 from J, leaving 4 bases between them. Germline CDR1 and CDR2: SGHRS and YFSETQ. CDR3 in amino acids: CASSLPQETQYF. The CDR3 nucleotides are TGCGCCAGCAGCTTACCACAAGAGACCCAGTACTTC.

The rearrangement uses TRBV7-6 and TRBJ2-7, with TRBD2 matching 15 bases. Germline CDR1 reads SGHVS; CDR2 reads FNYEAQ. V was clipped by 5 bases and J by 6 bases; unmatched bases: 8. The CDR3 has 16 residues. The CDR3: CASSRTSGRAPGEQYF. The CDR3 DNA reads TGTGCCAGCAGCCGGACTAGCGGGAGGGCCCCGGGCGAGCAGTACTTC.

This clone was recorded once. The V call is TRBV11-2, the J call TRBJ2-5, with D unresolved. In germline, CDR1 is SGHAT, CDR2 FQNNGV. The CDR3 covers 14 residues. Trimming removed 2 bases at V and 5 bases at J, with 12 bases between. For the CDR3, the DNA is TGTGCCAGCAGCTTATACACGGGCGGTGAGACCCAGTACTTC. Amino acid sequence: CASSLYTGGETQYF.

This clone was recorded a few times. The V gene is TRBV19, the J gene TRBJ1-1, with 8 bases fitting TRBD1. Germline V gene lookup returns CDR1 LNHDA and CDR2 SQIVND (reference sequence). CDR3 length: 13 amino acids. After removal of 6 bases from V and 2 bases from J, the junction contained 2 bases not matched to a gene. In DNA, the CDR3 is TGTGCCAGTAGGACAGGGGTAAACACTGAAGCTTTCTTT. Its translation is CASRTGVNTEAFF.

V gene TRBV7-2 combines with J gene TRBJ2-7; D is perhaps TRBD1 or TRBD2 (5 bases each). Germline CDR1 and CDR2: SGHTA and FQGNSA. This CDR3 contains 15 residues. The V end lost 2 bases, the J end lost 5 bases, and 16 bases lay between the germline ends. This CDR3 reads CASSLFRGVTDEQYF. The CDR3 coding sequence is TGTGCCAGCAGCTTATTTAGGGGAGTAACAGACGAGCAGTACTTC.

The chain couples TRBV4-1 to TRBJ1-3; D not resolved. The CDR3 totals 17 residues. Trimming removed 2 bases at V and 0 bases at J, with 14 bases between. Germline CDR1 reads MGHRA; CDR2 reads YSYEKL. The CDR3 DNA sequence: TGCGCCAGCAGCCAAAAAACCACATCGGGCTCTGGAAACACCATATATTTT. This sequence encodes CASSQKTTSGSGNTIYF.

The gene calls are TRBV7-2 and TRBJ2-1, with 8 positions matching TRBD1. This CDR3 contains 14 residues. J was trimmed by 8 bases and V by 5 bases; bases with no gene match: 8. Per germline, CDR1 SGHTA and CDR2 FQGNSA. This chain's CDR3 is CASSARTGLYEQFF. DNA of the CDR3: TGTGCCAGCAGCGCCCGGACAGGGTTATATGAGCAGTTCTTC.

The chain has TRBV5-4 and TRBJ2-5; D is ambiguous. The CDR3 has 13 residues. The V gene lost 2 bases and the J gene lost 5 bases, with 10 bases spanning the gap. Germline V gene lookup returns CDR1 SGHNT and CDR2 YYREEE (reference sequence). For the CDR3, the DNA is TGTGCCAGCAGCTTAAAGGGCCAGGAGACCCAGTACTTC. Translated: CASSLKGQETQYF. The full variable domain, rest sourced from reference TRBV5-4 and TRBJ2-5, is ETGVTQSPTHLIKTRGQQVTLRCSSQSGHNTVSWYQQALGQGPQFIFQYYREEENGRGNFPPRFSGLQFPNYSSELNVNALELDDSALYLCASSLKGQETQYFGPGTRLLVL.